This TCR beta chain came from a study of early T cells in non-severe SARS-CoV-2 infection. As for the study in general: The sequenced material was bulk RNA from unsorted whole blood, and its chains were unpaired. Study observations and caveats: Missing private and CD4 specificities, VDJdb matching favored anti-spike CD8 responses.

Germline lookup yields CDR1 SGHAT and CDR2 FQNNGV. The CDR3 has 14 residues. The V end was cut by 2 bases, the J end by 3 bases, with 10 bases between. As part of library construction, unique molecular identifiers were attached to individual cDNA molecules. Via MiXCR, TCRdb re-called the 5' RACE reads, giving one row per CDR3 protein. The top ten clones hold approximately 4.7% of a sample with approximately 66,000 distinct CDR3 sequences, less than 15% of them seen once. Many counts were recorded for this clonotype. Its antigen is undetermined. The TCR sequence derives from an adult who was a healthcare worker with PCR-confirmed SARS-CoV-2 infection or an uninfected control (not recorded which). The J gene is TRBJ1-1, the V gene TRBV11-2, with a possible D match to TRBD1 (6 bases). The sequencing sample was made of whole blood. The CDR3 is CASSLWGADTEAFF. CDR3 nucleotide sequence: TGTGCCAGCAGCTTATGGGGGGCGGACACTGAAGCTTTCTTT.